This TCR beta chain comes out of a study of CD8+CD57+ T cells in acquired aplastic anemia. Study-level information: DNA recovered from sorted CD4+ and CD8+ cells had a mean of approximately 3 ug.

The CDR3 consists of 16 residues. Trimming removed 5 bases at V and 1 base at J, with 17 bases between. CDR1 is SGHTA, CDR2 FQGNSA, per germline. TCR beta VDJ combinations and CDR3 sequences were profiled from genomic DNA. TCRdb itself ran the reads through MiXCR, one entry per CDR3 protein. The sample contains 180,000 or so distinct CDR3 sequences, roughly 50% of which appear only once. This clonotype was recorded at least ten times. In patients chosen for sequencing, flow cytometry had shown CD8+CD57+ cell expansion. A severe acquired aplastic anemia diagnosis applied to all patients. The sequencing input was sorted CD4+, CD8+, or CD8+CD57+ T cells (not recorded which) from PBMCs. This sequence originates from a human donor with aplastic anemia. The chain uses TRBV7-2 and TRBJ1-1; possibly TRBD1 for D (5 bases). In nucleotides, the CDR3 is TGTGCCAGCAGCAAGAGGGACCCAAGTCAGAACACTGAAGCTTTCTTT. It is translated as CASSKRDPSQNTEAFF.